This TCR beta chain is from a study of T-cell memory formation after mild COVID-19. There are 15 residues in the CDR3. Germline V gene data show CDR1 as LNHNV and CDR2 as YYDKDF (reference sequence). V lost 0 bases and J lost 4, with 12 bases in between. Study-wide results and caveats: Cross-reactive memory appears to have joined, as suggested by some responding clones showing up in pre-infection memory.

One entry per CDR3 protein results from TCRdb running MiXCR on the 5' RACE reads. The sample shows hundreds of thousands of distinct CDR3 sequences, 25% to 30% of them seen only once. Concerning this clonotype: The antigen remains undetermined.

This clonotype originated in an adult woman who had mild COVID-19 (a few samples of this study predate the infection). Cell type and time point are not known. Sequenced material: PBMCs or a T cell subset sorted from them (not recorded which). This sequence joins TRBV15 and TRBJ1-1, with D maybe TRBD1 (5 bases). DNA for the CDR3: TGTGCCACCAGCAGAGATAGGGGAGGAAGCACTGAAGCTTTCTTT. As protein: CATSRDRGGSTEAFF.